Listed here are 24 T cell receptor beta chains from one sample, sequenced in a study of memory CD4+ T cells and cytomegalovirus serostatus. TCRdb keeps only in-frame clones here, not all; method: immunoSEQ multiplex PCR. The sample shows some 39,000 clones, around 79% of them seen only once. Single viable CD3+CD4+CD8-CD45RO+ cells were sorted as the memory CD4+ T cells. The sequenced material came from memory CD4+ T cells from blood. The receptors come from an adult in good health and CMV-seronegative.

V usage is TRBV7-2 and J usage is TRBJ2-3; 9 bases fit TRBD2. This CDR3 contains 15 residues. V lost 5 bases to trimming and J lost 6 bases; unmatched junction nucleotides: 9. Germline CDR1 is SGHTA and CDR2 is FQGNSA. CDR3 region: CASSLRAGGSDTQYF. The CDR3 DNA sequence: TGTGCCAGCAGCCTCCGAGCGGGGGGATCGGATACGCAGTATTTT.

The CDR3 spells CASSVSSGGAPYEQYF. The CDR3 region has the DNA TGTGCCAGCAGCGTTTCTAGCGGGGGGGCACCCTACGAGCAGTACTTC. The chain recombines TRBV9 with TRBJ2-7, with 12 bases identical to TRBD2. The CDR3 length is 16 residues. The germline V gene encodes CDR1 SGDLS and CDR2 YYNGEE. Trimming took 2 bases from V and 2 from J; bases not matched to a gene: 5.

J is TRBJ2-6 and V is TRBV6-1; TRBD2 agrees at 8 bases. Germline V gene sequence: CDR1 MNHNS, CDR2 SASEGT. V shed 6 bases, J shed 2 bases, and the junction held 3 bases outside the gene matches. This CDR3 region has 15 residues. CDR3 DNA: TGTGCCAGCAGGCCAGCGGGAGCTGGGGCCAACGTCCTGACTTTC. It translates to CASRPAGAGANVLTF.

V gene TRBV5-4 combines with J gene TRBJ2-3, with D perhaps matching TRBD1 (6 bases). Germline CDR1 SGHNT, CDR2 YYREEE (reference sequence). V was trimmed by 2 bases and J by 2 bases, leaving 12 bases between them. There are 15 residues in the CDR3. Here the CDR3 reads CASSFRDTPTDTQYF. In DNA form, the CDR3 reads TGTGCCAGCAGCTTCCGGGACACACCCACAGATACGCAGTATTTT.

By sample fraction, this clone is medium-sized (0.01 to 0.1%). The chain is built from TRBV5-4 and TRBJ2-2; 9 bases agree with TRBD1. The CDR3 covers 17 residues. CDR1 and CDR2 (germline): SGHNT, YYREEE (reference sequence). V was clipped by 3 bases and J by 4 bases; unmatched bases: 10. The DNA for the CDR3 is TGTGCCAGCAGCTCCCGCACAGGGGGCTACCTCACCGGGGAGCTGTTTTTT. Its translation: CASSSRTGGYLTGELFF.

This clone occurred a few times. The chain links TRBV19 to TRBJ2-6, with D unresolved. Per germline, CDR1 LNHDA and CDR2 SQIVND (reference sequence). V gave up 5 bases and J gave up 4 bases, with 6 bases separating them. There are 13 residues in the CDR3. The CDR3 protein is CASSGEGANVLTF. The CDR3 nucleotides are TGTGCCAGTAGTGGCGAAGGGGCCAACGTCCTGACTTTC.

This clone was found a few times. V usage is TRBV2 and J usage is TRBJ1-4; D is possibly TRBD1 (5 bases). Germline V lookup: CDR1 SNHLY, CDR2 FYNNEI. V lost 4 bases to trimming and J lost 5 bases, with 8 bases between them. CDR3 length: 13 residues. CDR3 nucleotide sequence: TGTGCCAGCAGTGCGAGGGGAAATGAAAAACTGTTTTTT. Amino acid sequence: CASSARGNEKLFF.

In nucleotides, the CDR3 is TGTGCCACCAGCAGAGACGGGACAGGGGCCCCACGCGCCCCGGAAAAACTGTTTTTT. It codes for CATSRDGTGAPRAPEKLFF. The chain carries TRBV15 and TRBJ1-4; 10 bases agree with TRBD1. Germline V gene sequence: CDR1 LNHNV, CDR2 YYDKDF (reference sequence). Losses at the gene ends were 0 bases for V and 8 bases for J; bases not matched to a gene: 15. The CDR3 sequence is 19 residues long. Looking up the rest from reference TRBV15 and TRBJ1-4 gives the full variable domain: DAMVIQNPRYQVTQFGKPVTLSCSQTLNHNVMYWYQQKSSQAPKLLFHYYDKDFNNEADTPDNFQSRRPNTSFCFLDIRSPGLGDTAMYLCATSRDGTGAPRAPEKLFFGSGTQLSVL.

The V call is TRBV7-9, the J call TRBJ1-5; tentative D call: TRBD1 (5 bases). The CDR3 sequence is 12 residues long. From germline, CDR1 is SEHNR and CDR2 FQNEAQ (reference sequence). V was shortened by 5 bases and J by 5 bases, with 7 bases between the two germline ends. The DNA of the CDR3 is TGTGCCAGCAGCCGGGGGGATCAGCCCCAGCATTTT. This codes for CASSRGDQPQHF. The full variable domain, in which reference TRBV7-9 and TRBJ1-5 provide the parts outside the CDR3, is DTGVSQNPRHKITKRGQNVTFRCDPISEHNRLYWYRQTLGQGPEFLTYFQNEAQLEKSRLLSDRFSAERPKGSFSTLEIQRTEQGDSAMYLCASSRGDQPQHFGDGTRLSIL.

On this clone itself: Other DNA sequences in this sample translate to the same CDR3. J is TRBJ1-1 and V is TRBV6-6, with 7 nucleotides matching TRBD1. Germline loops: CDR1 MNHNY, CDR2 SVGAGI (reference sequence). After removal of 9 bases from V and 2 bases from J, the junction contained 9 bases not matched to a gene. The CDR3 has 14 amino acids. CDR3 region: CASENRGGNTEAFF. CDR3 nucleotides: TGTGCCAGTGAGAACAGGGGTGGAAACACTGAAGCTTTCTTT.

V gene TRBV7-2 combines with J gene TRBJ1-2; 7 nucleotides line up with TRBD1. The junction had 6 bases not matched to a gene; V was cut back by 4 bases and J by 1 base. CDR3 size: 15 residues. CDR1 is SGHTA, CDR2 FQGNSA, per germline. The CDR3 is CASSWTGEINYGYTF. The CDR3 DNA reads TGTGCCAGCAGCTGGACAGGCGAAATTAACTATGGCTACACCTTC.

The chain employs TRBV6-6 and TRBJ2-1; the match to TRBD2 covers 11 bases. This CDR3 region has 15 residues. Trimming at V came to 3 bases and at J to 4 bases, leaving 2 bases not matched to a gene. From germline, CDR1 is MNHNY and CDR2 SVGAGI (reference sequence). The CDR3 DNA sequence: TGTGCCAGCAGTTATAGCGGGGGGGATTACAATGAGCAGTTCTTC. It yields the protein CASSYSGGDYNEQFF.

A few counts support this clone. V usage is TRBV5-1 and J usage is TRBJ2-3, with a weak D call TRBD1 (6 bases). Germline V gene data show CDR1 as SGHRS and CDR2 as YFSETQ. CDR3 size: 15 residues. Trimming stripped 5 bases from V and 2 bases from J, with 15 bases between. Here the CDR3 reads CASRRGQTPTDTQYF. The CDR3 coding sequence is TGCGCCAGCAGACGAGGACAGACACCCACAGATACGCAGTATTTT.

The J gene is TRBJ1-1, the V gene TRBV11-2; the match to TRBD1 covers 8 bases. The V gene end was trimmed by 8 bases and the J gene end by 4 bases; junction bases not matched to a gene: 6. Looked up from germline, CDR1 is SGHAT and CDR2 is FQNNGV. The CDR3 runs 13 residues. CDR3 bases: TGTGCCAGCGCAATAACAGGGGGCACTGAAGCTTTCTTT. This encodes CASAITGGTEAFF.

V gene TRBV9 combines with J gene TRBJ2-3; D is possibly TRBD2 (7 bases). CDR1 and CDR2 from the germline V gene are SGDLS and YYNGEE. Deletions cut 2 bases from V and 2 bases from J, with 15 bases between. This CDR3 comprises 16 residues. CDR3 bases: TGTGCCAGCAGCGTGATGGAGGGGGGGTACACAGATACGCAGTATTTT. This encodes CASSVMEGGYTDTQYF.

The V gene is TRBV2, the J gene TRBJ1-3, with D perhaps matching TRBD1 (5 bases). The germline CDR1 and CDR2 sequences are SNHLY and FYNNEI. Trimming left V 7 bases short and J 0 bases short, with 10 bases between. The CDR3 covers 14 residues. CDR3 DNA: TGTGCCAGCACAGGGTTTCGCTCTGGAAACACCATATATTTT. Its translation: CASTGFRSGNTIYF.

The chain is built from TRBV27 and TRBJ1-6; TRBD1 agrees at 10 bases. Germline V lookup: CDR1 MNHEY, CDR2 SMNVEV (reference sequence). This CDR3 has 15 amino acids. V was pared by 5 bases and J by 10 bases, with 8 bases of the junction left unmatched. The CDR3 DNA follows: TGTGCCAGCAGTGGCCGGACAGGGGGGAGGTCACCCCTCCACTTT. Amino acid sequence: CASSGRTGGRSPLHF.

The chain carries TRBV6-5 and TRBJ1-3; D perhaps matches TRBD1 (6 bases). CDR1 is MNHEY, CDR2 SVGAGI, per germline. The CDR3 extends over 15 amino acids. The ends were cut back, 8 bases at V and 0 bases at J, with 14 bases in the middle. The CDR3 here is CASGNRQASGNTIYF. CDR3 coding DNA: TGTGCCAGCGGGAACCGACAGGCCTCTGGAAACACCATATATTTT.

CDR3 coding DNA: TGTGCCAGTATTAACGAGAGGGACAGGGCGAACACCGGGGAGCTGTTTTTT. Amino acid sequence: CASINERDRANTGELFF. The chain is built from TRBV19 and TRBJ2-2; 9 bases align to TRBD1. V lost 7 bases, J lost 0 bases, and 9 bases stayed unmatched. Germline values: CDR1 LNHDA, CDR2 SQIVND (reference sequence). The CDR3 runs 17 residues.

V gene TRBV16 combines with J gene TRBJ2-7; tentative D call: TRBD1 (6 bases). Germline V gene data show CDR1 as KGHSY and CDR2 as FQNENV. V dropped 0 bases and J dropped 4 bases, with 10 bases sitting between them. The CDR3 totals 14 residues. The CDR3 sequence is CASSQSAQGYEQYF. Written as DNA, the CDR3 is TGTGCCAGCAGCCAATCTGCGCAGGGGTACGAGCAGTACTTC.

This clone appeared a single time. CDR3 sequence (DNA): TGTGCCAGCAGCTTAGTTCTCAATCAGCCCCAGCATTTT. Its translation is CASSLVLNQPQHF. The J gene is TRBJ1-5, the V gene TRBV7-2; D is undetermined. The CDR3 length is 13 residues. Trimming pared 1 base from V and 3 bases from J, leaving 4 bases between. Germline loops: CDR1 SGHTA, CDR2 FQGNSA.

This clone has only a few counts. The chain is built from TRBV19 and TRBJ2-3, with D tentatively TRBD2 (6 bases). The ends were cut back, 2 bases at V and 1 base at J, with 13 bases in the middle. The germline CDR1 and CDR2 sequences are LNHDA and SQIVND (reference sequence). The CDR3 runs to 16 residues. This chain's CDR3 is CASSILSGTGTDTQYF. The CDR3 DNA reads TGTGCCAGTAGTATATTATCAGGGACTGGCACAGATACGCAGTATTTT. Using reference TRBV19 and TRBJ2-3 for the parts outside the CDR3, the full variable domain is DGGITQSPKYLFRKEGQNVTLSCEQNLNHDAMYWYRQDPGQGLRLIYYSQIVNDFQKGDIAEGYSVSREKKESFPLTVTSAQKNPTAFYLCASSILSGTGTDTQYFGPGTRLTVL.

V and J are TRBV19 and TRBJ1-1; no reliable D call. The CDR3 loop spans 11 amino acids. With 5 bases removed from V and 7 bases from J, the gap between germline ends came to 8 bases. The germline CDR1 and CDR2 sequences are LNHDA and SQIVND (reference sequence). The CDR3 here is CASSPGFEAFF. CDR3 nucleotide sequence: TGTGCCAGTAGTCCGGGATTTGAAGCTTTCTTT. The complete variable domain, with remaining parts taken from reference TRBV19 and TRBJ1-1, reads DGGITQSPKYLFRKEGQNVTLSCEQNLNHDAMYWYRQDPGQGLRLIYYSQIVNDFQKGDIAEGYSVSREKKESFPLTVTSAQKNPTAFYLCASSPGFEAFFGQGTRLTVV.

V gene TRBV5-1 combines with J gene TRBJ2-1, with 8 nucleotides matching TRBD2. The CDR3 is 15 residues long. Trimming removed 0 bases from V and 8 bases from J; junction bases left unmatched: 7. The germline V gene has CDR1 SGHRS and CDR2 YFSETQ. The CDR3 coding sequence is TGCGCCAGCAGCTTGGACGGGGGGGCCGGCCATGAGCAGTTCTTC. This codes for CASSLDGGAGHEQFF.